Listed below are T cell receptor beta chains from one sample, sequenced in a study of identical twins. Using its own MiXCR run on the 5' RACE reads, TCRdb lists one record per CDR3 protein. The top ten clones hold around 0.3% of a sample with roughly 1.6 million distinct CDR3 sequences, around a third of them seen once. What was sequenced was cord blood. The receptor source for this set is a newborn girl in good health. Each CDR3 is given with its conserved first and last residue. The D gene is left open where the match is weak. Clone size is not always given. Where it is, it says once, few, many or a class for expanded clones.

d_gene	v_gene	j_gene	abundance	CDR3nt	CDR3aa
-	TRBV7-2	TRBJ2-1	-	TGTGCCGGCAGCCTAGGGGTCTCCTACAATGAGCAGTTCTTC	CAGSLGVSYNEQFF
-	TRBV10-3	TRBJ2-3	-	TGTGCCACCCGGCTTTCCACAGATACGCAGTATTTT	CATRLSTDTQYF
TRBD1	TRBV20-1	TRBJ1-2	-	TGCAGTTTGGAGGGACAGGGGCTACTGAACTATGGCTACACCTTC	CSLEGQGLLNYGYTF
-	TRBV6-2/TRBV6-3	TRBJ1-5	-	TGTGCCAGCAGTTGGGTACGGGGGGGGCTGGAGGGGCCCCAGCATTTT	CASSWVRGGLEGPQHF
-	TRBV29-1	TRBJ1-2	few	TGCAGCGTTGAGGGGGGGGTGCGGTATGGCTACACCTTC	CSVEGGVRYGYTF
TRBD2	TRBV20-1	TRBJ2-7	few	TGCAGTGCTAGATCCACTAGCGGGGGGGCCTACGAGCAGTACTTC	CSARSTSGGAYEQYF
TRBD1	TRBV28	TRBJ2-7	few	TGTGCCAGCAGTTGGACTTTCCGGGACAGGAGCTCCTACGAGCAGTACTTC	CASSWTFRDRSSYEQYF
TRBD1	TRBV29-1	TRBJ2-4	few	TGCAGCGCCGCCGCGAGGGGGCGCGCCAAAAACATTCAGTACTTC	CSAAARGRAKNIQYF
TRBD2	TRBV3-1	TRBJ2-7	few	TGTGCCAGCAGCCTTCTAGCGGGGGATAGGTCCCAGTACTTC	CASSLLAGDRSQYF
TRBD2	TRBV4-1	TRBJ2-1	-	TGCGCCAGCAGCCAAGGACTAGCGGGGATCTCCTACAATGAGCAGTTCTTC	CASSQGLAGISYNEQFF
-	TRBV2	TRBJ2-1	-	TGTGTCAGCACGGAGAGCTCCTACAATGAGCAGTTCTTC	CVSTESSYNEQFF